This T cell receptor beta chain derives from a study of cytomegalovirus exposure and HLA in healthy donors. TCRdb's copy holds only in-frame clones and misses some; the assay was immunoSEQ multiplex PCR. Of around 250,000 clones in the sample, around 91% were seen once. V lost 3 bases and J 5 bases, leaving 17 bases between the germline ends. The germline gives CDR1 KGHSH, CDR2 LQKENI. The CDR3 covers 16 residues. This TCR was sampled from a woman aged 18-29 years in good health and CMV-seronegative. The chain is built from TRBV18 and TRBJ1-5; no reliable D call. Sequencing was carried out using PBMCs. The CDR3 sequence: CASSPVVVEGHQPQHF. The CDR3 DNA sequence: TGTGCCAGCTCACCGGTAGTTGTGGAGGGTCATCAGCCCCAGCATTTT.